These 5 T cell receptor beta chains were all obtained from the same sample, sequenced in a study of T cell changes during pregnancy in multiple sclerosis. Only in-frame clones appear in the TCRdb table, and some are missing; sequencing was by immunoSEQ multiplex PCR. In the table there are around 62,000 clones, 90% of which are singletons. The specimen comprised peripheral blood, sampled in the third trimester of pregnancy. The origin of the receptors is a female donor with multiple sclerosis, enrolled in a pregnancy study.

This chain connects TRBV2 to TRBJ1-1; D is unclear. CDR3 length: 9 amino acids. The V end lost 2 bases, the J end lost 10 bases, and 2 bases lay between the germline ends. Germline CDR1 reads SNHLY; CDR2 reads FYNNEI. The CDR3 reads CASSELAFF. The CDR3 region has the DNA TGTGCCAGCAGTGAACTAGCTTTCTTT.

This chain links TRBV6-5 with TRBJ2-1, with 8 positions matching TRBD2. This CDR3 has 16 amino acids. V trimming: 2 bases; J trimming: 9 bases; junction bases outside the gene matches: 12. Germline V gene lookup returns CDR1 MNHEY and CDR2 SVGAGI. Here the CDR3 DNA reads TGTGCCAGCAGTTACGGAGTCGCTAGCGGGCGGGGTGAGCAGTTCTTC. It encodes CASSYGVASGRGEQFF.

The CDR3 loop is CASSQSPDTEAFF. The CDR3 nucleotides are TGTGCCAGCAGCCAATCCCCAGACACTGAAGCTTTCTTT. The chain employs TRBV14 and TRBJ1-1; D unresolved. The CDR3 loop spans 13 amino acids. CDR1 and CDR2 (germline): SGHDN, FVKESK. Trimming pared 2 bases from V and 3 bases from J, leaving 7 bases between.

This clone was detected once. The rearrangement joins TRBV7-8 to TRBJ1-4, with TRBD1 matching 11 bases. CDR1 SGHVS and CDR2 FQNEAQ come from the germline V gene. The J segment lost 9 bases and the V segment lost 5 bases, leaving 11 bases of the junction unmatched. The CDR3 spans 16 residues. The chain's CDR3 is CASSPNLGQGEKKLFF. CDR3 sequence (DNA): TGTGCCAGCAGCCCGAATCTGGGACAGGGGGAAAAAAAACTGTTTTTT.

This chain uses TRBV19 with TRBJ2-7; 7 nucleotides line up with TRBD1. Germline V CDR1 and CDR2: LNHDA, SQIVND (reference sequence). The V gene end was trimmed by 9 bases and the J gene end by 2 bases; junction bases not matched to a gene: 7. The CDR3 has 13 amino acids. CDR3 amino acids: CASRPGQTYEQYF. The CDR3 bases are TGTGCCAGCCGCCCGGGACAGACCTACGAGCAGTACTTC.